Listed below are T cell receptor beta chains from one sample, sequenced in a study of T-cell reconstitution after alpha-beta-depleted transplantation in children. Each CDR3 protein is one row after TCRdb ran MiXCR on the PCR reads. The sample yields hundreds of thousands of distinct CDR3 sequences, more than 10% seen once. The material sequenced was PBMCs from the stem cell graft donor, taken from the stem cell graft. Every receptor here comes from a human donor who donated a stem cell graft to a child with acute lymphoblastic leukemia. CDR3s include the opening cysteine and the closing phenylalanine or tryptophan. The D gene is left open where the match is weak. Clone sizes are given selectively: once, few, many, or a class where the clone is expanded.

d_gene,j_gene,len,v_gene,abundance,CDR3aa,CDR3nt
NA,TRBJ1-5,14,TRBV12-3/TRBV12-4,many,CASSLNSRNQPQHF,TGTGCCAGCAGTTTGAACAGCCGCAATCAGCCCCAGCATTTT
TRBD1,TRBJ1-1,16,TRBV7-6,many,CASSPLGAGGRTEAFF,TGTGCCAGCAGCCCACTCGGGGCAGGGGGTCGGACTGAAGCTTTCTTT
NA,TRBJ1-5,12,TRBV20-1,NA,CSVQGLGQPQHF,TGCAGCGTTCAGGGGTTGGGCCAGCCCCAGCATTTT
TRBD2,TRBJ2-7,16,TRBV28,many,CASSSGRRTVAYEQYF,TGTGCCAGCAGTTCCGGGAGGAGGACGGTCGCCTACGAGCAGTACTTC
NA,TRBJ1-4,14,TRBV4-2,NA,CASRNPGGNEKLFF,TGTGCCAGCAGGAATCCCGGGGGCAATGAAAAACTGTTTTTT
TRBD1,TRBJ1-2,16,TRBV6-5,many,CASRTGTASVPYGYTF,TGTGCCAGCAGGACCGGGACAGCTTCCGTCCCTTATGGCTACACCTTC
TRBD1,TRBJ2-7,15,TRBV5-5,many,CASSLDRGVAYEQYF,TGTGCCAGCAGCCTGGACAGGGGAGTAGCGTACGAGCAGTACTTC
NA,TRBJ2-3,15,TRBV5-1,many,CASSLEGRSTDTQYF,TGCGCCAGCAGCTTGGAAGGGCGAAGCACAGATACGCAGTATTTT
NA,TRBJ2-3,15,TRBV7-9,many,CASSRGGRGTDTQYF,TGTGCCAGCAGCCGAGGGGGGAGAGGCACAGATACGCAGTATTTT
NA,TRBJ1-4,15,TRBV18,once,CASSPNREGGEKLFF,TGTGCCAGCTCACCGAACAGGGAGGGAGGTGAAAAACTGTTTTTT
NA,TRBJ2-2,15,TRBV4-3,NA,CASSQVGVPTGELFF,TGCGCCAGCAGCCAAGTCGGGGTGCCCACCGGGGAGCTGTTTTTT
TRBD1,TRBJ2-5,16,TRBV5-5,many,CASSFAGQGYQETQYF,TGTGCCAGCAGCTTCGCGGGACAGGGATACCAAGAGACCCAGTACTTC
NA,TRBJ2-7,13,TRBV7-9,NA,CASRTTGEGEQYF,TGTGCCAGCAGAACTACAGGGGAGGGCGAGCAGTACTTC
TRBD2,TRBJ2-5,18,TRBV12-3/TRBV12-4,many,CASTSSVRLAGGQETQYF,TGTGCCAGCACATCCAGCGTCAGGCTAGCGGGAGGTCAAGAGACCCAGTACTTC
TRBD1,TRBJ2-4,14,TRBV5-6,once,CASSSTGEVNIQYF,TGTGCCAGCAGCTCGACAGGGGAGGTGAACATTCAGTACTTC
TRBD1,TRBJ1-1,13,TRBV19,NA,CASQTGGNTEAFF,TGTGCCAGTCAGACAGGGGGAAACACTGAAGCTTTCTTT
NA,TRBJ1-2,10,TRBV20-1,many,CSARDYGYTF,TGCAGTGCTAGGGACTATGGCTACACCTTC
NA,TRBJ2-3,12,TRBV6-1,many,CASSVESDTQYF,TGTGCCAGCAGTGTAGAATCAGATACGCAGTATTTT
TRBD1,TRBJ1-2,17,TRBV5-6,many,CASSLALWDRSNYGYTF,TGTGCCAGCAGCTTGGCCTTGTGGGACAGGAGTAACTATGGCTACACCTTC
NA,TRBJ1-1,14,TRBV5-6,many,CASSFMAGNTEAFF,TGTGCCAGCAGCTTTATGGCAGGTAACACTGAAGCTTTCTTT
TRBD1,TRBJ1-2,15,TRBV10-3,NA,CAISESTQGADGYTF,TGTGCCATCAGTGAGTCGACTCAGGGGGCGGATGGCTACACCTTC
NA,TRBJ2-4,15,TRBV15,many,CATSPGRIAKNIQYF,TGTGCCACCAGCCCTGGACGGATAGCCAAAAACATTCAGTACTTC
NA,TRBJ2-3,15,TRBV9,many,CASSVEGTSTDTQYF,TGTGCCAGCAGCGTAGAGGGGACTAGCACAGATACGCAGTATTTT
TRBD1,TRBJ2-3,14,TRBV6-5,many,CASSYRDSTDTQYF,TGTGCCAGCAGTTACAGGGACAGTACAGATACGCAGTATTTT
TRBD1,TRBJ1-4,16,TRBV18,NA,CASSPPRWTGEEKLFF,TGTGCCAGCTCACCACCGAGATGGACAGGGGAAGAAAAACTGTTTTTT
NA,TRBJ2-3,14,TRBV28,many,CASSFGRSSDTQYF,TGTGCCAGCAGTTTCGGGAGAAGCTCAGATACGCAGTATTTT
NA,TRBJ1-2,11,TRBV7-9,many,CASSSYVGYTF,TGTGCCAGCAGCTCGTACGTGGGCTACACCTTC
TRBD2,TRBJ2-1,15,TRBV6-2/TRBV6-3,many,CASTLIAGAYNEQFF,TGTGCCAGCACCTTAATAGCGGGAGCCTACAATGAGCAGTTCTTC
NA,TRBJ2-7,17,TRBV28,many,CASSLGPGQRSSYEQYF,TGTGCCAGCAGTTTGGGCCCGGGCCAGCGAAGCTCCTACGAGCAGTACTTC
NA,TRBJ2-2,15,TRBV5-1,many,CASSFKGPNTGELFF,TGCGCCAGCAGCTTCAAGGGGCCGAACACCGGGGAGCTGTTTTTT
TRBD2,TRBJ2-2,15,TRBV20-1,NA,CSASTSGRGTGELFF,TGCAGTGCTAGTACGAGCGGGAGAGGAACCGGGGAGCTGTTTTTT
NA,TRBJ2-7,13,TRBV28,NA,CASSLEGTYEQYF,TGTGCCAGCAGTTTGGAGGGAACCTACGAGCAGTACTTC
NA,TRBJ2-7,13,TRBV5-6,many,CASSRTATYEQYF,TGTGCCAGCAGCCGGACAGCCACCTACGAGCAGTACTTC
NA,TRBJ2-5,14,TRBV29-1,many,CSVPVGGRRETQYF,TGCAGCGTTCCCGTGGGGGGGCGCCGAGAGACCCAGTACTTC
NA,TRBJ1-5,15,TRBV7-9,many,CASSLGAGGSQPQHF,TGTGCCAGCAGCTTGGGGGCGGGAGGCAGTCAGCCCCAGCATTTT
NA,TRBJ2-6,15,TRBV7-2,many,CASSKQGSGANVLTF,TGTGCCAGCAGCAAACAGGGCTCTGGGGCCAACGTCCTGACTTTC
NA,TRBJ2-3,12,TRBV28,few,CASRTGGDTQYF,TGTGCCAGCAGAACCGGGGGAGATACGCAGTATTTT
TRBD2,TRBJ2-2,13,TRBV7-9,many,CASSPGGTGELFF,TGTGCCAGCAGCCCGGGGGGGACCGGGGAGCTGTTTTTT
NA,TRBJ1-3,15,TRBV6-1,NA,CASSEWGLSSSTIYF,TGTGCCAGCAGTGAATGGGGACTGAGCTCTTCCACCATATATTTT
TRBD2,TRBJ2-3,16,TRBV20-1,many,CSATHLTSGAGDTQYF,TGCAGTGCTACTCACCTTACTAGCGGGGCAGGGGATACGCAGTATTTT
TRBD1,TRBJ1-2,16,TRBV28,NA,CASSSFPGQGPYGYTF,TGTGCCAGCAGTTCTTTCCCGGGACAGGGGCCCTATGGCTACACCTTC
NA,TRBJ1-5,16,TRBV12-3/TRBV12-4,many,CASSLRSSQPNQPQHF,TGTGCCAGCAGTTTAAGGTCGTCACAGCCAAATCAGCCCCAGCATTTT
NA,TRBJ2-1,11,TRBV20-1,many,CSARRTELQFF,TGCAGTGCTAGGAGGACTGAACTTCAGTTCTTC
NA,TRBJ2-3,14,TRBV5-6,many,CASSFGASTDTQYF,TGTGCCAGCAGCTTCGGTGCGAGCACAGATACGCAGTATTTT
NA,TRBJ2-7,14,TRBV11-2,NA,CASSLDLISYEQYF,TGTGCCAGCAGCTTAGATCTGATCTCCTACGAGCAGTACTTC